This T cell receptor (beta chain) was documented in a study of blood T cell repertoires in COVID-19. The wider study: Italy, Spain and the United States were the sources of the convalescent and acute COVID-19 samples. Nucleic acid was either cDNA or gDNA, and it came from T cells, B-cell-depleted T cells, or PBMCs.

A Seattle source enrolled patients during active infection and followed them longitudinally. The authors' processing: Reference gene primer amplification yielded estimated nucleated cell counts. Data came from immunoSEQ multiplex PCR; TCRdb stores just in-frame clones and leaves some out. That table supplies the V and J calls and clone size; D and trimming were determined from the DNA. The sample records about 170,000 clones, roughly 80% being singletons. The CDR3 has 11 residues. V lost 4 bases and J lost 8, with 8 bases in between. Germline loops: CDR1 LGHDT, CDR2 YNNKEL (reference sequence). Sequences were obtained from peripheral blood. The receptor's source is a woman in her 70s with COVID-19, enrolled during active disease. This chain connects TRBV3-1 (or the pseudogene TRBV3-2) to TRBJ1-1, with D possibly matching TRBD1 (6 bases). CDR3 protein: CASSPGTEAFF. CDR3 nucleotide sequence: TGTGCCAGCAGCCCCGGGACAGAAGCTTTCTTT.